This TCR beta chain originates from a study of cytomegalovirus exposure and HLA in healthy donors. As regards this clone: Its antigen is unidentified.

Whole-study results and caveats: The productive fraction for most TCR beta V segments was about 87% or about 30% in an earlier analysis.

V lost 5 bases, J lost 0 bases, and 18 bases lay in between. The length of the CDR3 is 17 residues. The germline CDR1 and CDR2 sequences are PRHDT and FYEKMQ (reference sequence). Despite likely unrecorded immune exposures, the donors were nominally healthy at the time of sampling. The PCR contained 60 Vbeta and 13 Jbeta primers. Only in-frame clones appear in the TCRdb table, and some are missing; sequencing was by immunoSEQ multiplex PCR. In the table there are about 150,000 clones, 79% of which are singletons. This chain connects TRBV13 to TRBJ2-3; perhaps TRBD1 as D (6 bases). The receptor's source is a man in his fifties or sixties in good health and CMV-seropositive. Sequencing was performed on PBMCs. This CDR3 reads CASSRTAEIYSTDTQYF. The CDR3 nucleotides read TGTGCCAGCAGCCGGACAGCTGAAATTTATAGCACAGATACGCAGTATTTT.